This T cell receptor (beta chain) derives from a study of blood T cell repertoires in COVID-19. About the research overall: Nucleic acid was either cDNA or gDNA, and it came from T cells, B-cell-depleted T cells, or PBMCs.

In the case of this clone: Germline is not matched at one junction end, which may reflect a read error.

Profiling relied on immunoSEQ multiplex PCR, and the TCRdb table lists in-frame clones only, not all of them. The sample holds around 16,000 clones, about 86% seen once. Germline values: CDR1 SGHAT, CDR2 FQNNGV. The CDR3 has 12 amino acids. The TCR comes from a human donor in a cohort sampled during active COVID-19. The V and J genes are TRBV11-2 and TRBJ2-1; 11 bases are a match to TRBD2. The sample taken for sequencing was peripheral blood. The CDR3 coding sequence is TGTGCCAGCAGATTAGCGGGAGGGGAGCAGTTCTTC. Translation: CASRLAGGEQFF.